Shown below are 25 T cell receptor beta chains from a single sample sequenced in a study of OX40 agonist ivuxolimab in advanced cancers. The repertoire was sequenced with immunoSEQ multiplex PCR; TCRdb's copy has only in-frame clones and lacks some. The sample holds about 130,000 clones, about nine tenths seen once. The source material was CD4+ or CD8+ T cells sorted from blood, sampled in a trial of the OX40 agonist ivuxolimab. The source of these receptors is an adult with an advanced solid tumor such as melanoma, head and neck, liver or kidney cancer.

The gene calls are TRBV19 and TRBJ1-4; weak D call: TRBD1 (5 bases). V gave up 7 bases and J gave up 7 bases, with 16 bases separating them. Germline lookup yields CDR1 LNHDA and CDR2 SQIVND (reference sequence). The CDR3 contains 14 residues. In DNA form, the CDR3 reads TGTGCCAGTACCATCAGCAGGGTTGGTGAAAAACTGTTTTTT. This sequence encodes CASTISRVGEKLFF. Using reference TRBV19 and TRBJ1-4 for the parts outside the CDR3, the full variable domain is DGGITQSPKYLFRKEGQNVTLSCEQNLNHDAMYWYRQDPGQGLRLIYYSQIVNDFQKGDIAEGYSVSREKKESFPLTVTSAQKNPTAFYLCASTISRVGEKLFFGSGTQLSVL.

A note on this clone: At the DNA level, this CDR3 is encoded by other sequences in the same sample as well. The genes are TRBV30 and TRBJ1-5; the D is unclear. V was pared by 5 bases and J by 5 bases, with 19 bases between. CDR3 size: 15 residues. Per germline, CDR1 GTSNPN and CDR2 SVGIG (reference sequence). The CDR3: CAWGFGGTVDQPQHF. The CDR3 bases are TGTGCCTGGGGATTTGGAGGAACAGTGGATCAGCCCCAGCATTTT.

The V call is TRBV5-1, the J call TRBJ1-4, with D possibly being TRBD1 (6 bases). This CDR3 comprises 15 residues. CDR1 and CDR2 (germline): SGHRS, YFSETQ. Trimming took 1 base from V and 6 from J, leaving 13 bases between them. In DNA, the CDR3 is TGCGCCAGCAGCTTGACGGGGGCAATCGATGAAAAACTGTTTTTT. This translates into CASSLTGAIDEKLFF.

The chain is built from TRBV27 and TRBJ1-3; the D is unclear. CDR1 is MNHEY and CDR2 is SMNVEV in the germline V gene (reference sequence). The CDR3 has 8 amino acids. Trimming removed 10 bases at V and 8 bases at J, with 3 bases between. As DNA, the CDR3 is TGTGCCAAATACACCATATATTTT. Residues: CAKYTIYF.

This clone has only one observation. V gene TRBV28 combines with J gene TRBJ2-5; 7 nucleotides match TRBD2. Germline values: CDR1 MDHEN, CDR2 SYDVKM. J gave up 4 bases and V 5 bases, and 7 bases lay outside the gene matches. CDR3 length equals 14 residues. The CDR3 nucleotides read TGTGCCAGCAGTCCGGACGGCGGGGGAGAGACCCAGTACTTC. The encoded protein is CASSPDGGGETQYF.

This rearrangement joins TRBV28 to TRBJ1-5, with 10 bases matching TRBD1. CDR1 MDHEN and CDR2 SYDVKM come from the germline V gene. Trimming took 6 bases from V and 6 from J; bases not matched to a gene: 8. The CDR3 extends over 15 amino acids. The CDR3 coding sequence is TGTGCCAGCAGATTGTCCGGGACAGGGGTTCAGCCCCAGCATTTT. Amino acid sequence: CASRLSGTGVQPQHF.

This clone has only one observation. The rearrangement joins TRBV28 to TRBJ2-7; TRBD2 matches 9 bases. The CDR3 length is 13 residues. V trimming: 8 bases; J trimming: 4 bases; junction bases outside the gene matches: 6. In germline, CDR1 is MDHEN, CDR2 SYDVKM. The CDR3 sequence: CASLGGRVYEQYF. The CDR3 coding sequence is TGTGCCAGCCTAGGCGGGAGGGTTTACGAGCAGTACTTC.

The chain joins TRBV6-1 to TRBJ2-7; D not resolved. The germline V gene has CDR1 MNHNS and CDR2 SASEGT. CDR3 length: 16 residues. Trimming cost V 2 bases and J 8 bases, with 22 bases left between them. CDR3 bases: TGTGCCAGCAGTGAATTAGGAGTTTTAGGCACTTGGAAGCAGTACTTC. This gives the protein CASSELGVLGTWKQYF.

This CDR3 reads CASSTGSQPQHF. DNA of the CDR3: TGTGCCAGCTCGACAGGGAGTCAGCCCCAGCATTTT. V and J are TRBV2 and TRBJ1-5; 7 nucleotides match TRBD1. The V and J ends lost 8 bases and 6 bases, in that order; junction bases with no gene match: 4. The CDR3 is 12 amino acids. Germline V lookup: CDR1 SNHLY, CDR2 FYNNEI.

A single count supports this clone. The gene calls are TRBV28 and TRBJ2-2, with no clear D. CDR1 MDHEN and CDR2 SYDVKM come from the germline V gene. Trimming pared 4 bases from V and 3 bases from J, leaving 15 bases between. CDR3 length equals 16 residues. The CDR3 spells CASSSRNPAYTGELFF. The CDR3 DNA reads TGTGCCAGCAGTTCCAGGAACCCCGCTTACACCGGGGAGCTGTTTTTT.

The chain carries TRBV5-6 and TRBJ1-1; 7 positions agree with TRBD1. Germline CDR1 SGHDT, CDR2 YYEEEE. The CDR3 consists of 12 residues. V trimming: 4 bases; J trimming: 7 bases; junction bases outside the gene matches: 4. DNA for the CDR3: TGTGCCAGCAGCGGCGGACAGGATGAAGCTTTCTTT. Its translation: CASSGGQDEAFF.

This clone was picked up one time. The CDR3 region has the DNA TGTGCCAGCAGGGACGGAGAGACCCAGTACTTC. This gives the protein CASRDGETQYF. The chain combines TRBV28 with TRBJ2-5, with D uncertain. The germline V gene encodes CDR1 MDHEN and CDR2 SYDVKM. V was pared by 6 bases and J by 4 bases, with 6 bases between. The CDR3 consists of 11 residues.

The chain employs TRBV19 and TRBJ1-5, with 9 bases lining up with TRBD1. CDR1 LNHDA and CDR2 SQIVND come from the germline V gene (reference sequence). CDR3 length equals 15 residues. V gave up 5 bases and J gave up 9 bases; unmatched junction bases: 11. CDR3 sequence: CASSLPGQGIRPQHF. The CDR3 DNA is TGTGCCAGTAGTCTTCCGGGACAGGGTATAAGGCCCCAGCATTTT.

The V and J genes are TRBV30 and TRBJ2-1; D gene unclear. Between the trimmed V and J ends, which lost 0 bases and 6 bases, there was a span of 15 bases. CDR3 size: 15 residues. Per germline, CDR1 GTSNPN and CDR2 SVGIG (reference sequence). The CDR3 sequence is CAWSVPPWGSNEQFF. Written as DNA, the CDR3 is TGTGCCTGGAGTGTACCCCCCTGGGGTTCCAATGAGCAGTTCTTC.

The J gene is TRBJ1-3, the V gene TRBV4-1, with TRBD1 as a possible D gene (5 bases). V shed 5 bases and J shed 4 bases, with 18 bases lying between them. Germline V lookup: CDR1 MGHRA, CDR2 YSYEKL. The length of the CDR3 is 16 residues. CDR3 in amino acids: CASSYRRGEMGNTIYF. CDR3 bases: TGCGCCAGCAGCTACCGAAGAGGGGAAATGGGAAACACCATATATTTT.

The chain carries TRBV27 and TRBJ2-7; D unresolved. The CDR3 loop spans 12 amino acids. Trimming left V 4 bases short and J 6 bases short, with 10 bases between. In germline, CDR1 is MNHEY, CDR2 SMNVEV (reference sequence). CDR3 amino acids: CASSSRTGEQYF. DNA for the CDR3: TGTGCCAGCAGTTCCCGAACCGGCGAGCAGTACTTC.

The chain joins TRBV10-1 to TRBJ1-2; no clear D gene. Trimming stripped 6 bases from V and 8 bases from J, with 16 bases between. The length of the CDR3 is 13 residues. Germline CDR1 and CDR2: WNHNN and SYGVQD (reference sequence). The CDR3 loop is CASSNTPLGGYTF. CDR3 in DNA: TGCGCCAGCAGCAATACCCCCCTGGGAGGCTACACCTTC.

The chain uses TRBV5-4 and TRBJ1-1, with D possibly being TRBD1 (6 bases). Germline V gene lookup returns CDR1 SGHNT and CDR2 YYREEE (reference sequence). The V and J ends lost 4 bases and 0 bases respectively, with 13 bases between them. This CDR3 region has 15 residues. The CDR3 coding sequence is TGTGCCAGCAGCAGGCAGGGGCCGCTGAACACTGAAGCTTTCTTT. Protein sequence: CASSRQGPLNTEAFF.

The V gene is TRBV2, the J gene TRBJ2-7; 8 positions match TRBD1. There are 15 residues in the CDR3. CDR1 is SNHLY, CDR2 FYNNEI, per germline. V shed 6 bases, J shed 4 bases, and the junction held 11 bases outside the gene matches. The CDR3 sequence is CASRIAQGASYEQYF. In nucleotides, the CDR3 is TGTGCCAGCAGAATCGCGCAGGGGGCTAGTTACGAGCAGTACTTC.

The V call is TRBV6-1, the J call TRBJ2-7; TRBD1 is a possible D gene (6 bases). CDR3 length equals 14 residues. The V end lost 6 bases, the J end lost 6 bases, and 18 bases lay between the germline ends. In germline, CDR1 is MNHNS, CDR2 SASEGT. DNA of the CDR3: TGTGCCAGCAGGCTCCAGATACAGGGTGCCGAGCAGTACTTC. Protein: CASRLQIQGAEQYF.

This chain connects TRBV7-2 to TRBJ2-5, with D perhaps matching TRBD1 (6 bases). The CDR3 is 13 amino acids. Trimming left V 5 bases short and J 4 bases short, with 11 bases between. CDR1 is SGHTA, CDR2 FQGNSA, per germline. The chain's CDR3 is CASSPTGAETQYF. In DNA, the CDR3 is TGTGCCAGCAGCCCGACAGGAGCAGAGACCCAGTACTTC.

The J gene is TRBJ1-1, the V gene TRBV5-1; D unresolved. Trimming cost V 0 bases and J 0 bases, with 6 bases left between them. Germline CDR1 reads SGHRS; CDR2 reads YFSETQ. The CDR3 is made up of 14 amino acids. CDR3 DNA: TGCGCCAGCAGCTTGGGTACGCTGAACACTGAAGCTTTCTTT. It codes for CASSLGTLNTEAFF.

V is TRBV6-1 and J is TRBJ2-7; possibly TRBD2 for D (5 bases). Germline V CDR1 and CDR2: MNHNS, SASEGT. The CDR3 loop spans 17 amino acids. Deletions cut 3 bases from V and 1 base from J, with 19 bases between. The CDR3 loop reads CASSERVRSNYSYEQYF. The DNA of the CDR3 is TGTGCCAGCAGTGAGAGGGTTAGGAGTAATTATTCCTACGAGCAGTACTTC.

Written as DNA, the CDR3 is TGTGCCAGCAGCTTAGGGGCAGGTATAAGGGCCGGGGAGCTGTTTTTT. Its protein is CASSLGAGIRAGELFF. J is TRBJ2-2 and V is TRBV7-2, with D unclear. The CDR3 is 16 residues long. Trimming removed 1 base from V and 6 bases from J, with 15 bases in between. CDR1 and CDR2 (germline): SGHTA, FQGNSA.

The chain links TRBV4-3 to TRBJ2-3; 11 bases fit TRBD2. In germline, CDR1 is LGHNA, CDR2 YSLEER. This CDR3 spans 19 amino acids. V gave up 3 bases and J gave up 2 bases; unmatched junction bases: 13. CDR3 DNA sequence: TGCGCCAGCAGCCAGAAGTCCGAGACTAGCGGGACCCTCACAGATACGCAGTATTTT. It is translated as CASSQKSETSGTLTDTQYF.